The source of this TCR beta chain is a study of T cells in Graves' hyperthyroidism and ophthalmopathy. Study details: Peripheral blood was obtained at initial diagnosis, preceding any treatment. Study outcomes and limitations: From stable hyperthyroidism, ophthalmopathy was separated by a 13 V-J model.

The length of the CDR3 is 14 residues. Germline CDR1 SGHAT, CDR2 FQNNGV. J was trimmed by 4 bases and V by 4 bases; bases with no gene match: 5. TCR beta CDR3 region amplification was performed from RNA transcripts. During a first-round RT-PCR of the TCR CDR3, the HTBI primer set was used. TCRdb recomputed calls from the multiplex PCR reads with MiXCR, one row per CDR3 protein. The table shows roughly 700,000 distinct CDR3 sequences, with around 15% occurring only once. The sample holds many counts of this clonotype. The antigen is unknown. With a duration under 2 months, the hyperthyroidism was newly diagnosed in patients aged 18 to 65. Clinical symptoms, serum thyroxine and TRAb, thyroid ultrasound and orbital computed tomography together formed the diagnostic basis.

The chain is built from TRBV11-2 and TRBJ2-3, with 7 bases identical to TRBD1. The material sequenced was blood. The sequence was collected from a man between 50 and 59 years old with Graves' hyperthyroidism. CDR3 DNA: TGTGCCAGCAGCTCACTCGGACAGGCAGATACGCAGTATTTT. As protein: CASSSLGQADTQYF.